This is a list of T cell receptor beta chains from one sample in a study of blood T cells in healthy people across ages. MiXCR was run by TCRdb on the 5' RACE reads, yielding one entry per CDR3 protein. The repertoire includes 1.4 million or so distinct CDR3 sequences, 35% to 45% of them detected once, and roughly 3.7% sits in the top ten. Material: blood. Source of these receptors: a young woman in good health. Both conserved end residues are part of each CDR3. Rows may omit the clone size; those that give it use once, few, many or a size class.

J gene: TRBJ2-3
V gene: TRBV20-1
clone size: .
CDR3 protein: CSASPPQDTQYF

J gene: TRBJ2-3
V gene: TRBV7-9
clone size: .
CDR3 protein: CASSLNLAGDTDTQYF

J gene: TRBJ2-7
V gene: TRBV29-1
clone size: .
CDR3 protein: CSVRTASSYEQYF

J gene: TRBJ2-4
V gene: TRBV12-3/TRBV12-4
clone size: .
CDR3 protein: CASSLGQGAVFTKNIQYF

J gene: TRBJ1-1
V gene: TRBV12-3/TRBV12-4
clone size: .
CDR3 protein: CASSFRVPRNTEAFF

J gene: TRBJ1-2
V gene: TRBV6-5
clone size: few
CDR3 protein: CASSYSLGQGERGYTF

J gene: TRBJ1-6
V gene: TRBV25-1
clone size: few
CDR3 protein: CASSELGQGLNSPLHF

J gene: TRBJ2-1
V gene: TRBV20-1
clone size: few
CDR3 protein: CSAGSNWANEQFF

J gene: TRBJ2-5
V gene: TRBV4-1
clone size: few
CDR3 protein: CASSQAINDEQYF

J gene: .
V gene: TRBV20-1
clone size: .
CDR3 protein: CSARDSGTGVYEQYF

J gene: TRBJ2-3
V gene: TRBV24-1
clone size: few
CDR3 protein: CATSIAGALDTQYF